This TCR beta chain is from a study of shared clonotypes between healthy human individuals. The overall study: The donor pool was made up of two women and three men aged 18 to 49. Study conclusions and caveats: Across a handful of donors, naive CD4 shared 5% to 6%, naive CD8 around 4%, memory CD4 approximately 2.5%, memory CD8 over 0.3%. Sorted-subset sequencing was shown by rarefaction to be incomplete despite large depth.

Of note for this clone: The antigen remains unidentified.

Only CD45RO-negative cells positively selected for CCR7 counted as naive CD8 cells, so terminally differentiated effector memory CD45RA+ cells were excluded. The V and J ends lost 0 bases and 8 bases, in that order; junction bases with no gene match: 7. Germline CDR1 SGHRS, CDR2 YFSETQ. The length of the CDR3 is 16 residues. Assay used: immunoSEQ multiplex PCR; TCRdb lists only in-frame clones, some missing. The table includes some 2.1 million clones, approximately 92% detected once. Sequences were obtained from naive CD8+ T cells from PBMCs. This clonotype originated in a man aged 18 to 30 in good health. Some clones in this sample may be carry-over from other donors' samples. The rearrangement uses TRBV5-1 and TRBJ1-4; 10 bases fit TRBD1. CDR3: CASSLERQGAREKLFF. The DNA of the CDR3 is TGCGCCAGCAGCTTGGAGCGACAGGGGGCGAGGGAAAAACTGTTTTTT.